What follows are 7 T cell receptor beta chains derived from one specimen sequenced in a study of blood T cell repertoires in COVID-19. Only in-frame clones appear in the TCRdb table, and some are missing; sequencing was by immunoSEQ multiplex PCR. Seen here are around 130,000 clones, roughly 90% observed once, and the top ten hold more than 2%. The sequenced sample was peripheral blood. The source is a man aged 65 to 79 with active COVID-19.

This clone occurred many times. The chain carries TRBV6-6 and TRBJ1-3, with 9 bases that match TRBD1. Germline V gives CDR1 MNHNY, CDR2 SVGAGI (reference sequence). V was clipped by 5 bases and J by 3 bases; unmatched bases: 8. The CDR3 loop spans 16 amino acids. The CDR3 sequence: CASSRQGTGLGNTIYF. The CDR3 DNA reads TGTGCCAGCAGTCGACAAGGGACAGGGCTTGGAAACACCATATATTTT.

V and J are TRBV18 and TRBJ1-1; possible D gene TRBD1, 6 bases. The germline CDR1 and CDR2 sequences are KGHSH and LQKENI. The germline V and J ends were trimmed by 0 bases and 0 bases, with 11 bases remaining between them. The CDR3 covers 16 residues. This CDR3 is CASSPPPGHLNTEAFF. CDR3 in DNA: TGTGCCAGCTCACCACCGCCGGGACACCTGAACACTGAAGCTTTCTTT.

The rearrangement links TRBV6-6 to TRBJ1-2; 9 positions agree with TRBD1. There are 13 residues in the CDR3. The ends lost 6 bases at V and 7 bases at J; junction bases unmatched: 6. Looked up from germline, CDR1 is MNHNY and CDR2 is SVGAGI (reference sequence). DNA of the CDR3: TGTGCCAGCAGACAGGGGGCGGTAGTTGGCTACACCTTC. This gives the protein CASRQGAVVGYTF.

The J gene is TRBJ2-2, the V gene TRBV24-1; TRBD2 agrees at 8 bases. Germline CDR1 KGHDR, CDR2 SFDVKD. The CDR3 is 15 amino acids. The V segment lost 3 bases and the J segment 7 bases; nucleotides outside the gene matches: 6. The CDR3 DNA follows: TGTGCCACCAGTGATCCGACTAGCGTGGGCGGGGAGCTGTTTTTT. Protein product: CATSDPTSVGGELFF.

The rearrangement joins TRBV7-2 to TRBJ1-2, with TRBD1 matching over 7 bases. Germline V gene sequence: CDR1 SGHTA, CDR2 FQGNSA. The CDR3 totals 13 residues. Trimming removed 3 bases from V and 4 bases from J; junction bases left unmatched: 2. CDR3 nucleotide sequence: TGTGCCAGCAGCTTTCAGGGGGGCTATGGCTACACCTTC. Protein sequence: CASSFQGGYGYTF.

This rearrangement joins TRBV6-5 to TRBJ1-2, with TRBD1 matching over 7 bases. Per germline, CDR1 MNHEY and CDR2 SVGAGI. The CDR3 consists of 12 residues. V shed 7 bases, J shed 8 bases, and the junction held 7 bases outside the gene matches. The CDR3: CASIGQGGGYTF. The CDR3 region has the DNA TGTGCCAGCATAGGCCAGGGGGGCGGCTACACCTTC.

The CDR3 is CASRGTPTYEQYF. In DNA, the CDR3 is TGTGCCAGCAGGGGGACACCTACCTACGAGCAGTACTTC. The chain employs TRBV28 and TRBJ2-7; tentative D call: TRBD1 (6 bases). This CDR3 is built from 13 residues. The V and J ends lost 6 bases and 2 bases respectively, with 11 bases between them. Germline CDR1 and CDR2: MDHEN and SYDVKM.